This T cell receptor (beta chain) was sequenced in a study of tumor-infiltrating lymphocytes in primary liver carcinoma. The study co-extracted DNA and RNA from around 20-30 mg of unsorted bulk tissue. Chronic HBV infection, untreated so far, was present in the patients. Looked up from germline, CDR1 is ENHRY and CDR2 is SYGVKD. Trimming stripped 6 bases from V and 5 bases from J, with 16 bases between. The CDR3 runs 14 residues. Production of TCR beta cDNA used 500 ng total RNA together with a constant-region primer. Three nested multiplex PCR rounds, a slightly modified ARM-PCR method, built the TCR beta libraries. Both of the initial two PCR rounds ran for nine to ten cycles and employed TRBV1-TRBV30 forward primers alongside a C-beta reverse primer. TCRdb redid the calling of the multiplex PCR reads with MiXCR, one entry per CDR3 protein. The table lists fewer than 70,000 distinct CDR3 sequences, roughly 70% of them singletons, with around 60% in the top ten.

The count of this clonotype is one. The V gene is TRBV10-3, the J gene TRBJ2-5; no clear D. The specimen was liver tumor tissue from sampling region 2. Subset indicated: tumor region T2, inferior pole. The receptor comes from a man in his forties with primary liver carcinoma and hepatitis B virus infection. The CDR3 sequence: CAISPDWAQETQYF. As DNA, the CDR3 is TGTGCCATCAGCCCCGACTGGGCACAGGAGACCCAGTACTTC.